The following is a T cell receptor beta chain sequence with its context. Its antigen is not known. Time point reported: roughly 10-day in vitro stimulation with candidate neoantigen peptide 5. PCR or immunohistochemistry showed mismatch repair deficiency in every enrolled patient. TCR sequencing covered a few patients who responded to pembrolizumab. Cells were stimulated approximately nine days with each of 7 or 8 ELISpot-reactive neoantigens. Baseline for clone expansion was a parallel culture with no peptide. This sample was taken from a study of PD-1 blockade in mismatch repair-deficient tumors. Per the germline V gene, CDR1 is MDHEN and CDR2 is SYDVKM. This CDR3 is 17 amino acids long. The J segment lost 3 bases and the V segment lost 3 bases, leaving 11 bases of the junction unmatched. The table came from immunoSEQ multiplex PCR; TCRdb's copy has only in-frame clones and leaves some out. The repertoire holds 16,000 or so clones, about 84% seen once, with around 9.9% in the top ten.

Sample: cells cultured in vitro, taken from a patient treated with pembrolizumab. The receptor was isolated from an adult with mismatch repair-deficient cancer. The genes are TRBV28 and TRBJ2-4, with 7 nucleotides matching TRBD2. CDR3 in amino acids: CASSFYGFRGDKNIQYF. For the CDR3, the DNA is TGTGCCAGCAGTTTCTACGGCTTCCGGGGGGACAAAAACATTCAGTACTTC.